This TCR beta chain was sequenced in a study of shared clonotypes between healthy human individuals. The method was immunoSEQ multiplex PCR; TCRdb's version includes in-frame clones alone and lacks a portion of them. Of over a million clones in the sample, roughly 80% are singletons; the top ten hold 1.4% to 1.5%. Deletions cut 0 bases from V and 15 bases from J, with 15 bases between. The CDR3 is 13 residues long. Germline CDR1 is MNHNS and CDR2 is SASEGT. This clone was detected ten times or more. The sample consisted of memory CD4+ T cells sorted from blood. Regarding subset: CD45RA-negative fraction. The V call is TRBV6-1, the J call TRBJ2-1, with a tentative D call TRBD2 (6 bases). The TCR sequence derives from a man between 18 and 29 years old in good health. DNA of the CDR3: TGTGCCAGCAGTGAAGCCGGCGGGGTTATTGGGTTCTTC. Translating it yields CASSEAGGVIGFF.